This T cell receptor beta chain stems from a study of naive and memory T cell subsets. The study, taken as a whole, reports: Clonotypes are single alpha or beta chains, not paired receptors.

On this clonotype: Its antigen is not known.

The CDR3 extends over 13 amino acids. Germline V gene lookup returns CDR1 SQVTM and CDR2 ANQGSEA. V shed 4 bases, J shed 6 bases, and the junction held 4 bases outside the gene matches. The beta constant-region primer was an equimolar mix of two oligonucleotides covering TRBC1 and TRBC2. Four rounds of PCR amplified the ligated cDNA using nested alpha and beta constant-region primers plus SP2. TCRdb processed the UMI-ligation and nested PCR reads anew with MiXCR; each CDR3 protein has one entry. The sample contains 130,000 to 150,000 distinct CDR3 sequences, over 15% of which appear only once. After CD4 positive bead selection, the CD4-negative fraction gave CD8 T cells. Cells stained for CD3, CD4, CD8, CD45RA, CD27 and viability were sorted into four CD45RA/CD27 subsets.

Sample: naive CD4+ T cells from blood. This chain links TRBV29-1 with TRBJ2-7, with TRBD2 identical over 12 bases. This receptor was taken from a human donor in good health. CDR3: CSVAASGRAEQYF. DNA for the CDR3: TGCAGCGTTGCGGCTAGCGGGAGGGCCGAGCAGTACTTC.